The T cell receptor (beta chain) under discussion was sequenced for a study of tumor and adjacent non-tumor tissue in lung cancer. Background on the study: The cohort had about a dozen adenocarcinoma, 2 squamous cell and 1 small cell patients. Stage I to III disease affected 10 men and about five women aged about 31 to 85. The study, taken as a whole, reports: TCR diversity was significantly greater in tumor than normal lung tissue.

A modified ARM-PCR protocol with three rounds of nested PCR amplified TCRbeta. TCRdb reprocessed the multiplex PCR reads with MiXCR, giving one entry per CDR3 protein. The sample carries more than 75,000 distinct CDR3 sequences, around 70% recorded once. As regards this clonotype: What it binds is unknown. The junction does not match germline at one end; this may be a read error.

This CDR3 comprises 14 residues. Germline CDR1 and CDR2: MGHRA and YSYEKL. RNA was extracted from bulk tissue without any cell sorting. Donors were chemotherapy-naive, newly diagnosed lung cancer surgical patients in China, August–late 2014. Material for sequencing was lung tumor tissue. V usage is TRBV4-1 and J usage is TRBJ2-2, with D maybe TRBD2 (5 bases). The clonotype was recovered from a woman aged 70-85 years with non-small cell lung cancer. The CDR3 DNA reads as TGCGCCAGCAGCCAATGGAGTCCCGCCGGGGAGCTGTCTTTT. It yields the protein CASSQWSPAGELSF.